This entry concerns a single TCR beta chain. Antigen unknown. The data were obtained in a study of CD8+ T cells in alopecia areata. The study's findings and limits: For baseline CD8+ expansion, any link to response stays uncertain with one nonresponder.

The treatment was: oral pan-JAK inhibitor, 5-10 mg twice daily. V was clipped by 6 bases and J by 6 bases; unmatched bases: 0. The CDR3 has 13 residues. Germline V gene data show CDR1 as SGHAT and CDR2 as FQNNGV. The sequencing template was cDNA reverse transcribed from extracted RNA. The method was immunoSEQ multiplex PCR; TCRdb's version includes in-frame clones alone and lacks a portion of them. The sample lists over 95,000 clones; roughly 50% were seen once. This receptor was obtained from a human donor with alopecia areata. The chain carries TRBV11-2 and TRBJ2-2; 11 nucleotides align to TRBD2. This sample comprised CD4+ T cells sorted from blood, obtained at week 24, from a patient treated with tofacitinib. This CDR3 reads CASSSGGAGELFF. CDR3 nucleotides: TGTGCCAGCAGTAGCGGGGGGGCCGGGGAGCTGTTTTTT.